This T cell receptor beta chain was sequenced during a study of cytomegalovirus exposure and HLA in healthy donors. Findings and limits, study-wide: Many donors shared some public TCRs, even though most TCR sequences were rare.

This CDR3 has 13 residues. V was trimmed by 5 bases and J by 8 bases, leaving 15 bases between them. The V gene's germline CDR1 is MDHEN and CDR2 SYDVKM. This clone has just a few counts. Its antigen is still unknown. Measured with immunoSEQ multiplex PCR; TCRdb has only the in-frame clones, and not every one. Among 300,000 to 450,000 clones listed, 86% were seen once. The clonotype comes from a woman between 18 and 29 years old in good health and CMV-seronegative. V and J are TRBV28 and TRBJ1-2, with D perhaps matching TRBD1 (6 bases). What was sequenced was PBMCs. As DNA, the CDR3 is TGTGCCAGCAGTCGACCAGGGGTCCAGGGCTACACCTTC. Its protein product is CASSRPGVQGYTF.